Each of the 31 T cell receptor beta chains below was sequenced from the same sample in a study of blood T cell repertoires in COVID-19 (dated by TCRdb to the early 2020s). The library was produced with the immunoSEQ multiplex PCR assay. TCRdb mirrors the immuneACCESS table, restricted to in-frame sequences. Some clones are absent from its copies; in checked studies, under half trace to an unresolved V gene, and the reason for the others is unknown. Present in this sample are some 400,000 clones, approximately 90% of which were seen just once. The ten largest make up roughly 0.86% of the sample. Sequencing was performed on PBMCs or T cells enriched from blood (not recorded which). Receptor source: a woman between 35 and 50 years old who had been exposed to COVID-19.

The V and J genes are TRBV2 and TRBJ1-2; D unresolved. Germline lookup yields CDR1 SNHLY and CDR2 FYNNEI. CDR3 length: 10 amino acids. V shed 7 bases and J shed 13 bases, with 13 bases lying between them. The CDR3, as DNA: TGTGCCAGCAATCCCCGTGGGCTCACCTTC. Amino acids: CASNPRGLTF.

V is TRBV30 and J is TRBJ1-1; TRBD1 matches 7 bases. The CDR3 consists of 16 residues. The J segment lost 2 bases and the V segment lost 2 bases, leaving 11 bases of the junction unmatched. Germline CDR1 reads GTSNPN; CDR2 reads SVGIG (reference sequence). CDR3 amino acids: CAWSHHEDRPNTEAFF. The CDR3 coding sequence is TGTGCCTGGAGTCACCACGAGGACAGGCCAAACACTGAAGCTTTCTTT. Looking up the rest from reference TRBV30 and TRBJ1-1 gives the full variable domain: SQTIHQWPATLVQPVGSPLSLECTVEGTSNPNLYWYRQAAGRGLQLLFYSVGIGQISSEVPQNLSASRPQDRQFILSSKKLLLSDSGFYLCAWSHHEDRPNTEAFFGQGTRLTVV.

CDR3 DNA sequence: TGTGCCAGCGCCCGGGGACTAGCGGATTGGCAGTTCTTC. Translating gives CASARGLADWQFF. The rearrangement joins TRBV19 to TRBJ2-1; 11 bases fit TRBD2. V lost 9 bases and J lost 12; bases outside the gene matches: 10. The CDR3 is made up of 13 amino acids. Germline V CDR1 and CDR2: LNHDA, SQIVND (reference sequence).

This clone was observed a few times. The chain has TRBV7-2 and TRBJ2-3; 7 bases map to TRBD2. The CDR3 has 17 residues. The V gene end was trimmed by 5 bases and the J gene end by 4 bases; junction bases not matched to a gene: 15. Germline CDR1 SGHTA, CDR2 FQGNSA. CDR3 coding DNA: TGTGCCAGCAGCGCCCTGCGCGCGGGAGAAAGTGCAGATACGCAGTATTTT. Its translation: CASSALRAGESADTQYF.

The rearrangement uses TRBV29-1 and TRBJ1-2; a possible D gene is TRBD1 (6 bases). CDR3 length: 12 residues. The germline V gene has CDR1 SQVTM and CDR2 ANQGSEA. V was trimmed by 4 bases and J by 5 bases, leaving 11 bases between them. CDR3 sequence (DNA): TGCAGCGTTGTAGGGACAACATATGGCTACACCTTC. Translation gives CSVVGTTYGYTF.

The chain joins TRBV25-1 to TRBJ2-2; TRBD1 might be the D (6 bases). With 2 bases removed from V and 3 bases from J, the gap between germline ends came to 13 bases. CDR1 and CDR2 from the germline V gene are MGHDK and SYGVNS. This CDR3 spans 16 amino acids. The CDR3 loop reads CASSEVRKGDTGELFF. The CDR3 region has the DNA TGTGCCAGCAGTGAAGTTCGAAAGGGGGACACCGGGGAGCTGTTTTTT.

This clone showed up just once. CDR3 coding DNA: TGTGCCAGCAGCGTTACCGGGACTTACGAGCAGTACTTC. Protein product: CASSVTGTYEQYF. This chain connects TRBV21-1 to TRBJ2-7; the D call of TRBD2 is as the table states it, not checked on the DNA. TRBV21-1 is a pseudogene segment. The CDR3 extends over 13 amino acids.

The rearrangement joins TRBV11-2 to TRBJ2-7, with D hard to call. With 1 base removed from V and 4 bases from J, the gap between germline ends came to 5 bases. Germline CDR1 and CDR2: SGHAT and FQNNGV. The CDR3 length is 12 residues. This CDR3 is CASSLAGYEQYF. CDR3 nucleotide sequence: TGTGCCAGCAGCTTAGCCGGGTACGAGCAGTACTTC. The full variable domain, with the rest looked up from reference TRBV11-2 and TRBJ2-7, is EAGVAQSPRYKIIEKRQSVAFWCNPISGHATLYWYQQILGQGPKLLIQFQNNGVVDDSQLPKDRFSAERLKGVDSTLKIQPAKLEDSAVYLCASSLAGYEQYFGPGTRLTVT.

The chain employs TRBV9 and TRBJ2-3, with a weak D call TRBD2 (6 bases). The germline V and J ends were trimmed by 4 bases and 1 base, with 16 bases remaining between them. This CDR3 region has 16 residues. Germline V CDR1 and CDR2: SGDLS, YYNGEE. Written as DNA, the CDR3 is TGTGCCAGCAGCTCCTTCGGGGACTTGGGCACAGATACGCAGTATTTT. It yields the protein CASSSFGDLGTDTQYF.

V and J are TRBV19 and TRBJ2-2; a weak D match, TRBD2 (6 bases). CDR3 length: 14 residues. Germline V gene sequence: CDR1 LNHDA, CDR2 SQIVND (reference sequence). The germline V and J ends were trimmed by 3 bases and 3 bases, with 8 bases remaining between them. The CDR3 loop reads CASSMGGDTGELFF. The CDR3 DNA is TGTGCCAGTAGTATGGGGGGTGACACCGGGGAGCTGTTTTTT.

This clone was seen once. This chain joins TRBV3-1 (or the pseudogene TRBV3-2) and TRBJ1-1, with 7 bases matching TRBD1. V lost 0 bases and J lost 4; bases outside the gene matches: 11. The CDR3 sequence is 17 residues long. In germline, CDR1 is LGHDT, CDR2 YNNKEL (reference sequence). In DNA form, the CDR3 reads TGTGCCAGCAGCCAAGAAGGGACAGTCATAGGGGGCACTGAAGCTTTCTTT. Translated, it gives CASSQEGTVIGGTEAFF.

This sequence joins TRBV5-4 and TRBJ2-5; 9 bases are a match to TRBD1. V shed 0 bases, J shed 2 bases, and the junction held 5 bases outside the gene matches. From germline, CDR1 is SGHNT and CDR2 YYREEE (reference sequence). This CDR3 has 16 amino acids. DNA of the CDR3: TGTGCCAGCAGCTTGGGGGGACAGGGCTTTCAAGAGACCCAGTACTTC. Translation: CASSLGGQGFQETQYF.

This rearrangement joins TRBV5-1 to TRBJ1-2; 7 bases line up with TRBD1. Germline CDR1 SGHRS, CDR2 YFSETQ. The length of the CDR3 is 14 residues. V trimming: 3 bases; J trimming: 5 bases; junction bases outside the gene matches: 7. The CDR3 nucleotides read TGCGCCAGCAGCTCGAGGCCGACAGGGTATGGCTACACCTTC. It encodes CASSSRPTGYGYTF.

The chain couples TRBV12-3 or TRBV12-4 to TRBJ2-5, with a weak D call TRBD1 (5 bases). V was pared by 7 bases and J by 4 bases, with 13 bases between. The CDR3 runs to 13 residues. CDR3 bases: TGTGCCAGCACCGCGACCCAGGGAGAGACCCAGTACTTC. Its protein is CASTATQGETQYF.

V and J are TRBV19 and TRBJ1-2, with D unresolved. V was trimmed by 3 bases and J by 4 bases, leaving 6 bases between them. The CDR3 is 12 residues long. CDR1 is LNHDA and CDR2 is SQIVND in the germline V gene (reference sequence). Here the CDR3 reads CASSMAGYGYTF. CDR3 nucleotide sequence: TGTGCCAGTAGTATGGCGGGCTATGGCTACACCTTC.

This clone was counted a few times. J is TRBJ1-5 and V is TRBV28; perhaps TRBD1 as D (6 bases). The CDR3 contains 16 residues. Germline V lookup: CDR1 MDHEN, CDR2 SYDVKM. Trimming removed 2 bases from V and 3 bases from J, with 14 bases in between. The CDR3 is CASSLLQGKSNQPQHF. The CDR3 DNA is TGTGCCAGCAGTTTACTTCAGGGGAAGTCCAATCAGCCCCAGCATTTT.

V usage is TRBV19 and J usage is TRBJ2-1; the D gene is possibly TRBD1 (5 bases). The CDR3 contains 10 residues. The germline V gene has CDR1 LNHDA and CDR2 SQIVND (reference sequence). V dropped 5 bases and J dropped 9 bases, with 5 bases sitting between them. The CDR3 sequence: CASSQGEQFF. The CDR3 coding sequence is TGTGCCAGTAGTCAGGGTGAGCAGTTCTTC.

The chain uses TRBV21-1 and TRBJ2-3; TRBD1, the table's D call, lacks a check against the DNA. TRBV21-1 is annotated as a pseudogene. This CDR3 spans 16 amino acids. In nucleotides, the CDR3 is TGTGCCAGCATAAAGCCGGGACAGGGATGCACAGATACGCAGTATTTT. This gives the protein CASIKPGQGCTDTQYF.

This clone was observed a single time. This sequence joins TRBV5-1 and TRBJ1-1; D gene uncertain. In germline, CDR1 is SGHRS, CDR2 YFSETQ. The CDR3 has 11 residues. V was clipped by 5 bases and J by 1 base, with 3 bases between them. In nucleotides, the CDR3 is TGCGCCAGCAGTAAGAACACTGAAGCTTTCTTT. Translating gives CASSKNTEAFF.

This chain connects TRBV19 to TRBJ1-5, with TRBD1 matching over 9 bases. The CDR3 is 15 residues long. Looked up from germline, CDR1 is LNHDA and CDR2 is SQIVND (reference sequence). V gave up 7 bases and J gave up 6 bases; unmatched junction bases: 10. Here the CDR3 reads CASTYLGQGGQPQHF. DNA for the CDR3: TGTGCCAGTACCTATTTGGGACAGGGAGGTCAGCCCCAGCATTTT.

For the CDR3, the DNA is TGTGCCACCAGCAGAGGACAGAATATTAATTCACCCCTCCACTTT. As protein: CATSRGQNINSPLHF. The chain links TRBV15 to TRBJ1-6; D may be TRBD1 (5 bases). The CDR3 runs to 15 residues. Germline CDR1 and CDR2: LNHNV and YYDKDF (reference sequence). V lost 1 base to trimming and J lost 6 bases, with 10 bases between them.

The rearrangement links TRBV7-9 to TRBJ1-2, with 7 bases identical to TRBD1. CDR1 and CDR2 from the germline V gene are SEHNR and FQNEAQ (reference sequence). The CDR3 spans 14 residues. The V gene end was trimmed by 5 bases and the J gene end by 6 bases; junction bases not matched to a gene: 9. This CDR3 reads CASSELNRGDGYTF. The CDR3 DNA reads TGTGCCAGCAGCGAATTAAACAGGGGCGATGGCTACACCTTC.

This clone was seen a handful of times. The chain links TRBV6-4 to TRBJ2-7, with 9 bases matching TRBD1. CDR3 length equals 14 residues. Germline V gene sequence: CDR1 MRHNA, CDR2 SNTAGT. After removal of 2 bases from V and 2 bases from J, the junction contained 1 base not matched to a gene. For the CDR3, the DNA is TGTGCCAGCAGTGACGACAGGGGGACCTACGAGCAGTACTTC. Its translation is CASSDDRGTYEQYF.

This clone occurred once. The V and J genes are TRBV6-2 or TRBV6-3 and TRBJ1-6; D uncertain. Per the germline V gene, CDR1 is MNHEY and CDR2 is SVGEGT. This CDR3 is 14 amino acids long. The V and J ends lost 4 bases and 7 bases respectively, with 11 bases between them. The CDR3 DNA follows: TGTGCCAGCAGTTTTCCCGGGAGGAATTCACCCCTCCACTTT. Amino acids: CASSFPGRNSPLHF.

The chain uses TRBV18 and TRBJ1-1, with D possibly being TRBD1 (5 bases). Looked up from germline, CDR1 is KGHSH and CDR2 is LQKENI. V was trimmed by 3 bases and J by 1 base, leaving 9 bases between them. The CDR3 totals 14 residues. CDR3 protein: CASSPLTENTEAFF. The DNA of the CDR3 is TGTGCCAGCTCACCGCTGACAGAGAACACTGAAGCTTTCTTT.

The rearrangement joins TRBV5-1 to TRBJ2-3; 8 nucleotides agree with TRBD2. J lost 1 base, V lost 4 bases, and 5 bases had no gene match. CDR3 length equals 15 residues. Germline lookup yields CDR1 SGHRS and CDR2 YFSETQ. CDR3 in DNA: TGCGCCAGCAGCCGAGCGGGGGTCCGCACAGATACGCAGTATTTT. It yields the protein CASSRAGVRTDTQYF. The whole variable domain, filled in from reference TRBV5-1 and TRBJ2-3, reads KAGVTQTPRYLIKTRGQQVTLSCSPISGHRSVSWYQQTPGQGLQFLFEYFSETQRNKGNFPGRFSGRQFSNSRSEMNVSTLELGDSALYLCASSRAGVRTDTQYFGPGTRLTVL.

CDR3 amino acids: CASSPTSGRFYEQYF. CDR3 coding DNA: TGTGCCAGCAGTCCGACTAGCGGGAGGTTCTACGAGCAGTACTTC. This chain joins TRBV27 and TRBJ2-7; 13 bases are shared with TRBD2. This CDR3 is built from 15 residues. Unmatched junction bases numbered 4, after V lost 5 bases and J lost 3 bases. Germline V gene lookup returns CDR1 MNHEY and CDR2 SMNVEV (reference sequence).

V usage is TRBV29-1 and J usage is TRBJ2-6; 8 bases match TRBD1. The length of the CDR3 is 15 residues. The V and J ends lost 7 bases and 3 bases, in that order; junction bases with no gene match: 8. CDR1 is SQVTM and CDR2 is ANQGSEA in the germline V gene. The CDR3 region is CSAPQGASGANVLTF. CDR3 DNA sequence: TGCAGCGCTCCGCAGGGGGCGAGTGGGGCCAACGTCCTGACTTTC.

The chain carries TRBV19 and TRBJ1-1, with D perhaps matching TRBD1 (5 bases). Trimming pared 3 bases from V and 4 bases from J, leaving 9 bases between. This CDR3 contains 13 residues. Germline-derived CDR1 and CDR2 are LNHDA and SQIVND (reference sequence). The CDR3 loop reads CASSMTGVTEAFF. As DNA, the CDR3 is TGTGCCAGTAGTATGACGGGGGTCACTGAAGCTTTCTTT.

The CDR3 DNA reads as TGTGCCAGCAGTTACATGCATCCACCTAGCGGCTTTTACGAGCAGTACTTC. It translates to CASSYMHPPSGFYEQYF. The chain uses TRBV6-2 or TRBV6-3 and TRBJ2-7, with 7 bases lining up with TRBD2. Germline values: CDR1 MNHEY, CDR2 SVGEGT. This CDR3 is 17 amino acids long. After removal of 2 bases from V and 4 bases from J, the junction contained 14 bases not matched to a gene.

This chain uses TRBV24-1 with TRBJ2-5, with TRBD2 matching 14 bases. The V gene's germline CDR1 is KGHDR and CDR2 SFDVKD. Trimming took 11 bases from V and 0 from J; bases not matched to a gene: 22. The CDR3 length is 21 residues. CDR3 sequence: CASTNTPNGTSGSRDQETQYF. DNA for the CDR3: TGTGCCAGCACTAATACCCCGAATGGGACTAGCGGGAGTAGGGACCAAGAGACCCAGTACTTC.